The following is a TCR beta chain sequence with its context. These data belong to a study of blood T cell repertoires in COVID-19. Overall study context: The origin of the acute and convalescent COVID-19 samples was the United States, Italy and Spain. The analysed material was cDNA or gDNA that came from T cells, B-cell-depleted T cells, or PBMCs.

In the original analysis: Estimates of nucleated cell counts were drawn from the amplification of reference gene primers. Assay: immunoSEQ multiplex PCR; the TCRdb copy retains only in-frame clones and omits some. The V and J calls and the clone size are those of that table, but D and trimming were determined from the DNA. The sample carries about 150,000 clones, about 83% recorded once. The CDR3 length is 20 residues. The V and J ends lost 4 bases and 2 bases, in that order; junction bases with no gene match: 20. Sequenced sample: peripheral blood. The rearrangement uses TRBV23-1 and TRBJ1-2; 9 nucleotides agree with TRBD1. TRBV23-1 is an ORF for which the function is uncertain. The clonotype was recovered from a man between 65 and 85 years old who had recovered from COVID-19. CDR3 coding DNA: TGCGCCAGCAGTCCAACACAGGGGGCCTCTAGCCCCTTGACAAACTATGGCTACACCTTC. It is translated as CASSPTQGASSPLTNYGYTF.